Below, 25 T cell receptor beta chains from the same sample are listed, as sequenced in a study of shared clonotypes between healthy human individuals. Terminally differentiated effector memory CD45RA+ cells were left out of the naive CD8 fraction, which was CD45RO-negative and positively selected for CCR7. The protocol was immunoSEQ multiplex PCR, while the TCRdb copy is restricted to in-frame clones and leaves out a portion. The sample holds about 1.9 million clones; over 85% are singletons and the top ten take under 2%. The sequencing sample was made of naive CD8+ T cells from PBMCs. The receptor set was obtained from a man aged 18 to 30 in good health. Some clones in this sample may be carry-over from other donors' samples.

The sample holds one count of this clone. The chain combines TRBV4-1 with TRBJ2-1, with D perhaps given as TRBD1 or TRBD2 (6 bases each). Germline CDR1 MGHRA, CDR2 YSYEKL. V lost 0 bases to trimming and J lost 10 bases, with 10 bases between them. The CDR3 is made up of 13 amino acids. The CDR3 sequence is CASSQDWRGEQFF. DNA of the CDR3: TGCGCCAGCAGCCAAGATTGGAGGGGGGAGCAGTTCTTC.

The chain combines TRBV6-4 with TRBJ1-1; D ambiguous. Trimming took off 4 bases at V and 4 bases at J, with 7 bases between the two ends. CDR3 length equals 12 residues. Germline CDR1 is MRHNA and CDR2 is SNTAGT. The CDR3 DNA reads TGTGCCAGCAGTGCCGGTGGCACTGAAGCTTTCTTT. As protein: CASSAGGTEAFF.

Here the CDR3 DNA reads TGTGCCAGCAGTCGCCGGCTGGAGGACTCCTACAATGAGCAGTTCTTC. Translating gives CASSRRLEDSYNEQFF. The chain has TRBV7-9 and TRBJ2-1, with D possibly matching TRBD2 (5 bases). V lost 6 bases and J 0 bases, leaving 15 bases between the germline ends. Germline V lookup: CDR1 SEHNR, CDR2 FQNEAQ (reference sequence). CDR3 length: 16 amino acids.

The chain links TRBV4-1 to TRBJ2-7, with no clear D. The ends were cut back, 0 bases at V and 7 bases at J, with 13 bases in the middle. CDR3 length equals 14 residues. The V gene's germline CDR1 is MGHRA and CDR2 YSYEKL. Here the CDR3 DNA reads TGCGCCAGCAGCCAAGATCGGCCCGGGTGGGAGCAGTACTTC. Amino acids: CASSQDRPGWEQYF.

The rearrangement uses TRBV9 and TRBJ1-2, with D possibly being TRBD1 (5 bases). Germline V CDR1 and CDR2: SGDLS, YYNGEE. V was shortened by 4 bases and J by 5 bases, with 18 bases between the two germline ends. The CDR3 covers 15 residues. CDR3 nucleotides: TGTGCCAGCAGCCCCCGGGACTCTTGGGGGTATGGCTACACCTTC. Its translation is CASSPRDSWGYGYTF.

This rearrangement joins TRBV5-1 to TRBJ2-3, with 8 bases fitting TRBD2. V lost 3 bases, J lost 2 bases, and 8 bases stayed unmatched. Germline values: CDR1 SGHRS, CDR2 YFSETQ. The CDR3 sequence is 16 residues long. The CDR3 is CASSSHSGGLTDTQYF. The DNA of the CDR3 is TGCGCCAGCAGCTCCCATTCGGGAGGGCTCACAGATACGCAGTATTTT.

This rearrangement joins TRBV27 to TRBJ2-7; 7 bases map to TRBD1. V lost 2 bases and J lost 6; bases outside the gene matches: 10. Germline assignment: CDR1 MNHEY and CDR2 SMNVEV (reference sequence). The CDR3 is 15 residues long. The CDR3 DNA is TGTGCCAGCAGTTTAGGTAAGGGGGCCTGCCGCGAGCAGTACTTC. Translation: CASSLGKGACREQYF.

On this clone itself: The same CDR3 also results from other DNA sequences found in this sample. V usage is TRBV7-8 and J usage is TRBJ1-5; 8 positions match TRBD1. This CDR3 contains 14 residues. The trim removed 3 bases at V and 2 bases at J, leaving 0 bases unmatched. Germline-derived CDR1 and CDR2 are SGHVS and FQNEAQ. In nucleotides, the CDR3 is TGTGCCAGCAGCTTGGGACAGGGCAATCAGCCCCAGCATTTT. Its protein is CASSLGQGNQPQHF.

This sequence joins TRBV4-1 and TRBJ2-7, with a weak D call TRBD1 (6 bases). The CDR3 totals 15 residues. V lost 3 bases, J lost 3 bases, and 15 bases lay in between. Germline lookup yields CDR1 MGHRA and CDR2 YSYEKL. Here the CDR3 reads CASSQSFETGYEQYF. CDR3 bases: TGCGCCAGCAGCCAGTCCTTTGAGACAGGCTACGAGCAGTACTTC.

This rearrangement joins TRBV7-9 to TRBJ1-1; 7 nucleotides line up with TRBD1. V was clipped by 4 bases and J by 8 bases; unmatched bases: 4. Germline CDR1 and CDR2: SEHNR and FQNEAQ (reference sequence). The CDR3 covers 12 residues. The CDR3 DNA follows: TGTGCCAGCAGCTCCCCGGACAGGGAAGCTTTCTTT. It translates to CASSSPDREAFF.

Regarding this clone: Other DNA sequences in the sample encode the same CDR3. CDR3 sequence: CASSEGYEQYF. Written as DNA, the CDR3 is TGTGCCAGTAGTGAAGGCTACGAGCAGTACTTC. V and J are TRBV19 and TRBJ2-7; D call uncertain. The germline V gene has CDR1 LNHDA and CDR2 SQIVND (reference sequence). This CDR3 contains 11 residues. V gave up 5 bases and J gave up 3 bases, with 5 bases separating them.

The chain joins TRBV5-1 to TRBJ2-7; D remains unclear. The CDR3 has 12 residues. With 4 bases removed from V and 6 bases from J, the gap between germline ends came to 11 bases. CDR1 and CDR2 (germline): SGHRS, YFSETQ. The CDR3 region has the DNA TGCGCCAGCAGCCTGACTTGGAGCGAGCAGTACTTC. Translating gives CASSLTWSEQYF. The whole variable domain, filled in from reference TRBV5-1 and TRBJ2-7, reads KAGVTQTPRYLIKTRGQQVTLSCSPISGHRSVSWYQQTPGQGLQFLFEYFSETQRNKGNFPGRFSGRQFSNSRSEMNVSTLELGDSALYLCASSLTWSEQYFGPGTRLTVT.

The chain carries TRBV19 and TRBJ1-1, with D perhaps TRBD1 (6 bases). The CDR3 covers 13 residues. Germline V gives CDR1 LNHDA, CDR2 SQIVND (reference sequence). V lost 10 bases to trimming and J lost 1 base, with 13 bases between them. CDR3 nucleotide sequence: TGTGCCACCCTAACCAGGGGGAACACTGAAGCTTTCTTT. Translated: CATLTRGNTEAFF.

This clone was recorded only once. One junction end disagrees with the germline gene, perhaps due to a read error. V gene TRBV28 combines with J gene TRBJ1-4; D not certain. The CDR3 is 14 residues long. Germline assignment: CDR1 MDHEN and CDR2 SYDVKM. CDR3 nucleotides: TGTGCCAGCAGTTTATGCCCGCCGGGCGGCGCGGGGATTTTT. Protein: CASSLCPPGGAGIF.

CDR3 bases: TGTGCCAGCAGACACACGTCTACTGAAGCTTTCTTT. Amino acid sequence: CASRHTSTEAFF. The rearrangement links TRBV6-6 to TRBJ1-1; D is uncertain. CDR1 and CDR2 (germline): MNHNY, SVGAGI (reference sequence). CDR3 length equals 12 residues. Trimming took off 6 bases at V and 5 bases at J, with 10 bases between the two ends.

The chain links TRBV28 to TRBJ1-1; no reliable D call. Germline V gene sequence: CDR1 MDHEN, CDR2 SYDVKM. The CDR3 covers 14 residues. The ends were cut back, 7 bases at V and 1 base at J, with 13 bases in the middle. The CDR3 protein is CASTQMVRNTEAFF. In DNA, the CDR3 is TGTGCCAGCACCCAAATGGTTCGGAACACTGAAGCTTTCTTT. The whole variable domain, remainder taken from reference TRBV28 and TRBJ1-1, is DVKVTQSSRYLVKRTGEKVFLECVQDMDHENMFWYRQDPGLGLRLIYFSYDVKMKEKGDIPEGYSVSREKKERFSLILESASTNQTSMYLCASTQMVRNTEAFFGQGTRLTVV.

The chain uses TRBV15 and TRBJ2-7, with a possible D match to TRBD1 (6 bases). CDR1 and CDR2 (germline): LNHNV, YYDKDF (reference sequence). This CDR3 is 14 amino acids long. V was pared by 1 base and J by 6 bases, with 13 bases between. CDR3 nucleotide sequence: TGTGCCACCAGCAGAGGCTCCGGGACACTCGAGCAGTACTTC. Residues: CATSRGSGTLEQYF.

This clone was seen just once. The rearrangement uses TRBV11-2 and TRBJ1-4; a weak D match, TRBD1 (5 bases). CDR1 and CDR2 from the germline V gene are SGHAT and FQNNGV. Between the trimmed V and J ends, which lost 4 bases and 5 bases, there was a span of 11 bases. The length of the CDR3 is 14 residues. The CDR3, as DNA: TGTGCCAGCAGCTCACCGGGACCAAATGAAAAACTGTTTTTT. It is translated as CASSSPGPNEKLFF. Full variable domain (rest looked up from reference TRBV11-2 and TRBJ1-4): EAGVAQSPRYKIIEKRQSVAFWCNPISGHATLYWYQQILGQGPKLLIQFQNNGVVDDSQLPKDRFSAERLKGVDSTLKIQPAKLEDSAVYLCASSSPGPNEKLFFGSGTQLSVL.

This clone was counted a few times. This sample includes further DNA sequences coding for the same CDR3. This chain joins TRBV7-9 and TRBJ2-2; D uncertain. The CDR3 extends over 12 amino acids. The germline V gene encodes CDR1 SEHNR and CDR2 FQNEAQ (reference sequence). V was shortened by 4 bases and J by 4 bases, with 4 bases between the two germline ends. CDR3 amino acids: CASSWGTGELFF. The CDR3 bases are TGTGCCAGCAGCTGGGGCACCGGGGAGCTGTTTTTT. Full variable domain (outside the CDR3, taken from reference TRBV7-9 and TRBJ2-2): DTGVSQNPRHKITKRGQNVTFRCDPISEHNRLYWYRQTLGQGPEFLTYFQNEAQLEKSRLLSDRFSAERPKGSFSTLEIQRTEQGDSAMYLCASSWGTGELFFGEGSRLTVL.

The rearrangement joins TRBV2 to TRBJ2-2; D is possibly TRBD2 (5 bases). CDR1 is SNHLY, CDR2 FYNNEI, per germline. The CDR3 has 16 residues. V lost 6 bases and J lost 1, with 15 bases in between. The CDR3 region is CASREKRVLNTGELFF. In nucleotides, the CDR3 is TGTGCCAGCAGAGAGAAGAGGGTACTGAACACCGGGGAGCTGTTTTTT.

The rearrangement links TRBV19 to TRBJ2-7; D is possibly TRBD2 (6 bases). Germline V gene data show CDR1 as LNHDA and CDR2 as SQIVND (reference sequence). Between the trimmed V and J ends, which lost 3 bases and 3 bases, there was a span of 6 bases. The CDR3 sequence is 12 residues long. The CDR3, as DNA: TGTGCCAGTAGTATGGAGGGCTACGAGCAGTACTTC. Translation gives CASSMEGYEQYF.

This chain connects TRBV19 to TRBJ1-2, with a tentative D call TRBD1 (5 bases). Trimming cost V 2 bases and J 2 bases, with 12 bases left between them. Germline V gene sequence: CDR1 LNHDA, CDR2 SQIVND (reference sequence). There are 15 residues in the CDR3. The DNA of the CDR3 is TGTGCCAGTAGTATACTGGGGGTCCGGAACTATGGCTACACCTTC. Translated, it gives CASSILGVRNYGYTF.

About this clone itself: The same CDR3 is also encoded by other DNA sequences in this sample. This chain connects TRBV28 to TRBJ2-7; 8 positions match TRBD1. Germline V gives CDR1 MDHEN, CDR2 SYDVKM. The CDR3 extends over 13 amino acids. After removal of 6 bases from V and 3 bases from J, the junction contained 4 bases not matched to a gene. CDR3 coding DNA: TGTGCCAGCAGGCCGACAGGGGACTACGAGCAGTACTTC. It codes for CASRPTGDYEQYF.

The V and J genes are TRBV27 and TRBJ2-1, with 8 nucleotides matching TRBD1. This CDR3 comprises 17 residues. V lost 4 bases and J lost 3; bases outside the gene matches: 11. The germline V gene has CDR1 MNHEY and CDR2 SMNVEV (reference sequence). In DNA form, the CDR3 reads TGTGCCAGCAGTTCATACCTAGGACAGGGCGGCTACAATGAGCAGTTCTTC. This gives the protein CASSSYLGQGGYNEQFF.

This clone came up a few times. This chain connects TRBV2 to TRBJ1-5; 9 bases align to TRBD1. CDR1 and CDR2 (germline): SNHLY, FYNNEI. This CDR3 has 13 residues. V dropped 3 bases and J dropped 9; count of bases not matched to a gene: 3. The CDR3 DNA reads TGTGCCAGCAGTGATGGGACAGGGTGGCCCCAGCATTTT. This gives the protein CASSDGTGWPQHF.